This T cell receptor beta chain was sequenced for a study of vaccination and CD4 T cells after COVID-19 (dated by TCRdb to the early 2020s). The study in broad terms: Convalescent patients had a positive SARS-CoV-2 result on nasal swab PCR, and of these patients, some ten had mild disease and one had severe disease. In the convalescent cohort there were six males and four females, among whom were two Hispanic individuals, seven Caucasians, two Asians and one multiracial person. Participants received two doses of either the Pfizer-BioNTech BNT162b2 vaccine (n=8) or the Moderna mRNA-1273 vaccine (n=2). Post-COVID blood samples from convalescent patients were collected a median of around 100 days after diagnosis, with a range of 35 to 161 days. The time from the second vaccine dose to post-vaccine blood sampling had a median of roughly 70 days and ranged from about 12 to 241 days. For three convalescent patients, samples were collected at an early post-vaccination timepoint (day 14) as well as at a late post-vaccination timepoint (days 161 to 241). Overlapping spike peptide pools from SARS-CoV-2 and from the common cold coronaviruses HCoV-NL63, HCoV-OC43 and HCoV-229E were used as culture stimuli. Control cultures used a CEFX viral epitope pool as positive control, an HIV-1 Nef peptide pool as negative control, or no peptide. In ten to eleven COVID-19 convalescent patients and 4 infection-naive healthy vaccine recipients, researchers compared the spike-specific CD4+ TCR repertoire from before mRNA vaccination with the repertoire from after.

The method behind the library was PCR. DNA from cultured CD4+ T cells was subjected to TCR sequencing with the Oncomine TCR Beta short-read assay at the Johns Hopkins FTIC core. Genomic DNA was extracted from the cultured CD4+ T cells with the QIAamp micro DNA kit. Oncomine TCR Beta libraries made from cultured CD4+ T cells were pooled using unique dual indexes and sequenced on an Illumina iSeq 100. Turning to the authors' computational methods: Non-productive sequences were removed, and CDR3s not starting with C, not ending with F or W, or shorter than 7 amino acids were discarded. The MANAFEST web application identified antigen-specific clonotypes by comparing peptide-stimulated wells against reference wells and other culture wells. For a clone to be called positive, the clone needed an FDR below 0.05, an odds ratio above 5, and a productive frequency above 0.1% in at least two of three replicate wells. A clonotype was classed as cross-reactive if the clonotype showed significant expansion both in SARS-CoV-2 spike wells and in at least one common cold coronavirus spike condition. Levenshtein distances (stringdist) and unrooted phylogenetic trees (ape) in R version 3.6.1 were used to assess CDR3 homology. TCRdb's own reprocessing of the public reads used fastp at Q25 and MiXCR and kept productive beta chains. Entries are consolidated by CDR3 protein sequence, retaining the most common genes and DNA. These V and J calls rely on TCRdb rather than the paper's analysis. Counted in this sample were about 25,000 distinct CDR3 sequences; about 40% of them appeared once. Approximately 4% of the sample goes to the ten largest clones.

In the germline V gene (reference sequence), CDR1 corresponds to SSHAT and CDR2 to FNYEAQ. From the cysteine through the phenylalanine, the CDR3 covers 14 amino acids. Only the CDR3 DNA stays, 42 bases, in frame from base 1. As to this clonotype: What this receptor recognizes is not known. The junction shows a germline mismatch at one end, possibly a read error.

Broader findings and caveats from the paper: Nearly all vaccine-specific clones in convalescent patients (304 of 307) were mono-reactive for SARS-CoV-2 spike rather than cross-reactive with common cold coronaviruses. In convalescent patients, a median roughly 87% of post-vaccine SARS-CoV-2-reactive clones were detected only after vaccination, suggesting vaccine-specific priming. The number of convalescent patients in the study was relatively small, and the study did not examine early timepoints following natural infection. An increase in the median number of SARS-CoV-2-reactive clonotypes from some 20 after infection to about 39 after vaccination was observed, but the change was not found to be significant.

The time point tag for this specimen amounts to: late sampling 161 to 241 days after vaccination in a few convalescent patients. Per the publication, the treatment or condition label means: roughly ten-day PBMC culture with coronavirus spike peptide pools or control peptides (ViraFEST assay). The ViraFEST assay, used in the study, expanded antigen-specific T cells with peptide pools and then identified the expanded clonotypes through TCR sequencing. The convalescent patients' positive SARS-CoV-2 PCR tests fell between March and December 2020, which was before the Alpha, Beta and Delta variants emerged in the United States. Each well held 1.5 million to 2.5 million PBMCs cultured with roughly 10 ug/ml peptide pools in IMDM containing roughly 5% human AB serum and approximately 10 IU/ml IL-2. Half of the culture medium was replaced with fresh IL-2-containing medium on days 3 and 7. After approximately eleven days of culture, CD4+ T cells were isolated by negative selection using the EasySep CD4+ T cell isolation kit. Ficoll-Paque Plus gradient centrifugation was used to isolate PBMCs from whole blood, and the isolated PBMCs were then either used fresh or cryopreserved at -140C. Triplicate wells were generally used for each culture condition.

The receptor was isolated from a human donor who had recovered from COVID-19. Sequencing was performed on CD4+ T cells from blood, cultured in vitro, taken about 7 months after SARS-CoV-2 vaccination. The chain joins TRBV7-7 to TRBJ2-7; the D gene is perhaps TRBD1, on 5 matching bases. The CDR3 region reads CASSLDSTTYEQYF. The DNA sequence follows: TGTGCTAGCAGCCTTGACAGTACCACATACGAGCAGTACTTC.